Listed below are T cell receptor beta chains from one sample, sequenced in a study of blood T cells in healthy people across ages. From the 5' RACE reads, TCRdb called clonotypes with MiXCR, one entry per CDR3 protein. The data show about 680,000 distinct CDR3 sequences, around 49% seen once. Sequenced: blood. The receptors come from an older woman in good health. CDR3s include the opening cysteine and the closing phenylalanine or tryptophan. A D gene is named only where the DNA matches it firmly. Rows may omit the clone size; those that give it use once, few, many or a size class.

cdr3_nt: TGTGCCAGCAGCCCACGGCAGGCCAGGGGGTATCACAATGAGCAGTTCTTC
cdr3_aa: CASSPRQARGYHNEQFF
d_call: TRBD1
v_call: TRBV7-2
clone_size: NA
j_call: TRBJ2-1

cdr3_nt: TGTGCCTGGAGTATTACAGGGATTACCTACGAGCAGTACTTC
cdr3_aa: CAWSITGITYEQYF
d_call: NA
v_call: TRBV30
clone_size: NA
j_call: TRBJ2-7

cdr3_nt: TGCAGCGTTGTTGGGGGCGTCGCCAATGAGCAGTTCTTC
cdr3_aa: CSVVGGVANEQFF
d_call: NA
v_call: TRBV29-1
clone_size: few
j_call: TRBJ2-1

cdr3_nt: TGTGCCAGCACTTCTCGGGGACAGGGGGTTTCCAATGAGCAGTACTTC
cdr3_aa: CASTSRGQGVSNEQYF
d_call: TRBD1
v_call: TRBV27
clone_size: NA
j_call: TRBJ2-7

cdr3_nt: TGCAGTGCTAGTCGGTTTAGCACAGATACGCAGTATTTT
cdr3_aa: CSASRFSTDTQYF
d_call: NA
v_call: TRBV20-1
clone_size: NA
j_call: TRBJ2-3

cdr3_nt: TGTGCCAGCATCGGCGAGGGGGCTAATGAAAAACTGTTTTTT
cdr3_aa: CASIGEGANEKLFF
d_call: NA
v_call: TRBV7-9
clone_size: NA
j_call: TRBJ1-4

cdr3_nt: TGCGCCAGCAGCTTAGGATTAGCGGGAGGGGCAAATGAGCAGTTCTTC
cdr3_aa: CASSLGLAGGANEQFF
d_call: TRBD2
v_call: TRBV5-1
clone_size: NA
j_call: TRBJ2-1

cdr3_nt: TGTGCCAGCAGCTGGGCAGGGGGCGACTATGGCTACACCTTC
cdr3_aa: CASSWAGGDYGYTF
d_call: TRBD1
v_call: TRBV7-8
clone_size: NA
j_call: TRBJ1-2

cdr3_nt: TGTGCCAGCAGCCAAGTGACAGGGGCCAACGTCCTGACTTTC
cdr3_aa: CASSQVTGANVLTF
d_call: NA
v_call: TRBV3-1
clone_size: once
j_call: TRBJ2-6

cdr3_nt: TGCAGTGCTAGAGATACTAGCGGGAGGAAATCCTACAATGAGCAGTTCTTC
cdr3_aa: CSARDTSGRKSYNEQFF
d_call: TRBD2
v_call: TRBV20-1
clone_size: few
j_call: TRBJ2-1

cdr3_nt: TGTGCCAGCAGTGACCCGGGACAGGGGACAGATACGCAGTATTTT
cdr3_aa: CASSDPGQGTDTQYF
d_call: TRBD1
v_call: TRBV6-5
clone_size: few
j_call: TRBJ2-3

cdr3_nt: TGTGCCAGCTCACCACCGCCCGGGGATAATTCACCCCTCCACTTT
cdr3_aa: CASSPPPGDNSPLHF
d_call: NA
v_call: TRBV18
clone_size: NA
j_call: TRBJ1-6

cdr3_nt: TGCGCCAGCAGCTTCGCAGGGGGCTATCAGCCCCAGCATTTT
cdr3_aa: CASSFAGGYQPQHF
d_call: TRBD1
v_call: TRBV5-1
clone_size: NA
j_call: TRBJ1-5

cdr3_nt: TGCGCCAGCAGCTTGGTGTCGCTAGCGGGAGTGAGGGGAGAGACCCAGTACTTC
cdr3_aa: CASSLVSLAGVRGETQYF
d_call: TRBD2
v_call: TRBV5-1
clone_size: NA
j_call: TRBJ2-5

cdr3_nt: TGCAGTGCTAGGGCCGGGACTAGCGACAATGAGCAGTTCTTC
cdr3_aa: CSARAGTSDNEQFF
d_call: TRBD2
v_call: TRBV20-1
clone_size: NA
j_call: TRBJ2-1

cdr3_nt: TGCAGTGCTAGCGGGGGGGCGGTGGTTGGCTACACCTTC
cdr3_aa: CSASGGAVVGYTF
d_call: NA
v_call: TRBV20-1
clone_size: few
j_call: TRBJ1-2

cdr3_nt: TGTGCCAGCAGCGCCAGCGGGAGGTCCCACGAGCAGTACTTC
cdr3_aa: CASSASGRSHEQYF
d_call: TRBD2
v_call: TRBV7-2
clone_size: NA
j_call: TRBJ2-7

cdr3_nt: TGTGCCAGCAGTTTATTCTTGGGTGCGCCCTACGAGCAGTACTTC
cdr3_aa: CASSLFLGAPYEQYF
d_call: NA
v_call: TRBV27
clone_size: once
j_call: TRBJ2-7

cdr3_nt: TGCGCCAGCAGCGAGACGGGGCAGACAGATACGCAGTATTTT
cdr3_aa: CASSETGQTDTQYF
d_call: NA
v_call: TRBV5-1
clone_size: NA
j_call: TRBJ2-3

cdr3_nt: TGTGCCAGCAGAGGTCACGGCGTGAACACCGGGAAGCTGTTTTTT
cdr3_aa: CASRGHGVNTGKLFF
d_call: NA
v_call: TRBV6-1
clone_size: once
j_call: TRBJ2-2

cdr3_nt: TGCAGTGCTAGAGGGTCGCCAGCGGGAGCGACCGGGGAGCTGTTTTTT
cdr3_aa: CSARGSPAGATGELFF
d_call: TRBD2
v_call: TRBV20-1
clone_size: NA
j_call: TRBJ2-2

cdr3_nt: TGCAGCGTTGAGTCGCGGGGGGACTCCTACGAGCAGTACTTC
cdr3_aa: CSVESRGDSYEQYF
d_call: TRBD2
v_call: TRBV29-1
clone_size: NA
j_call: TRBJ2-7

cdr3_nt: TGTGCCAGCAGTTCCCTCGGACTAGCGGGAGCGGAGACCCAGTACTTC
cdr3_aa: CASSSLGLAGAETQYF
d_call: TRBD2
v_call: TRBV27
clone_size: NA
j_call: TRBJ2-5

cdr3_nt: TGTGCCAGCTCACCCGGGACAGGGGGCTTCTACAATGAGCAGTTCTTC
cdr3_aa: CASSPGTGGFYNEQFF
d_call: TRBD1
v_call: TRBV18
clone_size: few
j_call: TRBJ2-1

cdr3_nt: TGTGCCAGCAGTTTCCCGGGGCAGCCCCAGCATTTT
cdr3_aa: CASSFPGQPQHF
d_call: NA
v_call: TRBV27
clone_size: NA
j_call: TRBJ1-5

cdr3_nt: TGTGCCAGCAGTGAATCTCAGGCCCGAGGCTATGGCTACACCTTC
cdr3_aa: CASSESQARGYGYTF
d_call: NA
v_call: TRBV25-1
clone_size: many
j_call: TRBJ1-2

cdr3_nt: TGTGCCAACAGCCCATCCGCGGGAGGGACCTACGAGCAGTACTTC
cdr3_aa: CANSPSAGGTYEQYF
d_call: TRBD2
v_call: TRBV7-2
clone_size: once
j_call: TRBJ2-7

cdr3_nt: TGTGCCAGCAGCGTGGGACTTAAGGGAGAAAAACTGTTTTTT
cdr3_aa: CASSVGLKGEKLFF
d_call: NA
v_call: TRBV5-6
clone_size: NA
j_call: TRBJ1-4

cdr3_nt: TGTGCCAGCAGCTTTACGACAGGGAGGACTAACTATGGCTACACCTTC
cdr3_aa: CASSFTTGRTNYGYTF
d_call: TRBD1
v_call: TRBV3-1
clone_size: NA
j_call: TRBJ1-2

cdr3_nt: TGCGCCAGCAGCTTGGCTCCGGGCGATGACTCCTACGAGCAGTACTTC
cdr3_aa: CASSLAPGDDSYEQYF
d_call: NA
v_call: TRBV5-1
clone_size: NA
j_call: TRBJ2-7

cdr3_nt: TGTGCCAGCAGCCCCACTAGCGGAAGCTCCTACGAGCAGTACTTC
cdr3_aa: CASSPTSGSSYEQYF
d_call: TRBD2
v_call: TRBV7-9
clone_size: many
j_call: TRBJ2-7

cdr3_nt: TGCAGTGCTAGCGGGGGGGACGATCACTCCTACAATGAGCAGTTCTTC
cdr3_aa: CSASGGDDHSYNEQFF
d_call: TRBD2
v_call: TRBV20-1
clone_size: NA
j_call: TRBJ2-1

cdr3_nt: TGCAGTGCTACAAAGCCGGACCAGGGATGGAGTGAGCAGTTCTTC
cdr3_aa: CSATKPDQGWSEQFF
d_call: NA
v_call: TRBV20-1
clone_size: NA
j_call: TRBJ2-1

cdr3_nt: TGTGCCAGCAGCCAAACGAATGAGCAGTTCTTC
cdr3_aa: CASSQTNEQFF
d_call: NA
v_call: TRBV3-1
clone_size: NA
j_call: TRBJ2-1

cdr3_nt: TGCAGCGTTGAACAGGGGGAATTCACAGATACGCAGTATTTT
cdr3_aa: CSVEQGEFTDTQYF
d_call: TRBD1
v_call: TRBV29-1
clone_size: NA
j_call: TRBJ2-3

cdr3_nt: TGTGCCAGCACCCGCCGGACTAGCAGCACAGATACGCAGTATTTT
cdr3_aa: CASTRRTSSTDTQYF
d_call: TRBD2
v_call: TRBV6-2/TRBV6-3
clone_size: few
j_call: TRBJ2-3